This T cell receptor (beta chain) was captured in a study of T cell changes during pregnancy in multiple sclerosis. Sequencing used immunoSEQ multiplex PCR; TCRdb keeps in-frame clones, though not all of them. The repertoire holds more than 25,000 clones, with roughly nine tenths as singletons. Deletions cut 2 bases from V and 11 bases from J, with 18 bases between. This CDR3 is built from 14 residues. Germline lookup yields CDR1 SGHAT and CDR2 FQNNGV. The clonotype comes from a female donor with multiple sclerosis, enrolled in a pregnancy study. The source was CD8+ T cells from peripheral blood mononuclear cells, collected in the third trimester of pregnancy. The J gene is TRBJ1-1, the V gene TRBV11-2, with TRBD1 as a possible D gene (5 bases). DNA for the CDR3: TGTGCCAGCAGCTTAAGCCCGACGGGGGTTGGGGCTTTCTTT. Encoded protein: CASSLSPTGVGAFF. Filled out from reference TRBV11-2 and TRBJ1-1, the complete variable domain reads EAGVAQSPRYKIIEKRQSVAFWCNPISGHATLYWYQQILGQGPKLLIQFQNNGVVDDSQLPKDRFSAERLKGVDSTLKIQPAKLEDSAVYLCASSLSPTGVGAFFGQGTRLTVV.